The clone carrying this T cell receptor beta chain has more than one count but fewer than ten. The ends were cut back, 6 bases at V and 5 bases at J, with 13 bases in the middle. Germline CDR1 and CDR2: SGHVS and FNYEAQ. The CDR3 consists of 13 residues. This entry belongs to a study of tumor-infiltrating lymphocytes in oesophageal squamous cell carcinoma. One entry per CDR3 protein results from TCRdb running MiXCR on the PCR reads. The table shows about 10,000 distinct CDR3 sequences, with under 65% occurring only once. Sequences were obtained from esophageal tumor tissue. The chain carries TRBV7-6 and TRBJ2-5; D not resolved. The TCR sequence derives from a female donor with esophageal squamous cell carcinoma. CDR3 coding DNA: TGTGCCAGCAGTAGTGAGCTGGTTGAGACCCAGTACTTC. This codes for CASSSELVETQYF.